This T cell receptor (beta chain) was recovered during a study of blood T cell repertoires in COVID-19. This CDR3 region has 14 residues. Trimming took 3 bases from V and 8 from J; bases not matched to a gene: 9. The germline V gene encodes CDR1 GTSNPN and CDR2 SVGIG (reference sequence). Sequenced by immunoSEQ multiplex PCR; TCRdb stores in-frame clones only, minus some. The sample records about 310,000 clones, around nine tenths being singletons. Sequences were obtained from peripheral blood. The chain combines TRBV30 with TRBJ1-4; 7 nucleotides align to TRBD1. The sequence was obtained from a man aged 70-80 years with acute or convalescent COVID-19. The DNA for the CDR3 is TGTGCCTGGAGCACCGGGACAGTCGTAGAAAAACTGTTTTTT. This encodes CAWSTGTVVEKLFF.